Described below is a single T cell receptor beta chain sequence and its context. Its specific antigen is unknown. Nothing much larger sits one base from this clone, and base qualities are not available. This sample is part of a study of Graves' ophthalmopathy and Graves' hyperthyroidism (dated by TCRdb to the late 2010s). In the study overall: Hyperthyroidism was defined as stable when no progression to ophthalmopathy occurred within 18 months of follow-up. To tell Graves' ophthalmopathy apart from Graves' hyperthyroidism, and to predict which patients would progress to ophthalmopathy, the study relied on TCR beta repertoire signatures. In total, approximately 130 blood samples were TCR-sequenced: fewer than 50 ophthalmopathy, approximately 80 hyperthyroidism and approximately 17 hyperthyroidism-to-ophthalmopathy patients. To explore V-J signatures distinguishing ophthalmopathy from hyperthyroidism, a discovery set of about a hundred patients (roughly 42 ophthalmopathy, roughly 60 stable hyperthyroidism) was enrolled. An independent validation cohort comprised 18 hyperthyroidism patients and over 15 patients who later progressed from hyperthyroidism to ophthalmopathy. In five or six hyperthyroidism patients, the T-cell repertoires found in thyroid tissue were compared with those found in blood. Following sample collection, hyperthyroidism patients were given methimazole at a starting dose of 30 mg daily, and ophthalmopathy patients were given high-dose intravenous methylprednisolone.

On the study overall, not on this receptor specifically: The 13-signature model separated ophthalmopathy from stable hyperthyroidism with around 90% sensitivity and roughly 84% specificity in cross-validation, and 80%/75% in the test set. Most of the expanded thyroid clonotypes with a frequency above 0.001 were also detected in blood, and it was suggested that the thyroid immune response may be reflected by blood repertoires. No statistical method was used to predetermine the sample size, and group allocation was not hidden from the investigators. In validation, the model predicted ophthalmopathy progression with about 70% sensitivity and 72.22% specificity; roughly 12 predicted patients were CT-confirmed with GO in a median of roughly 6.8 months.

From V the trimming removes 3 bases and from J it removes 9 bases, while the gene matches leave 10 bases of the junction unaccounted for. Including cysteine and phenylalanine, the CDR3 has 14 amino acids. Left in the record is the CDR3 DNA by itself, 42 bases read in frame from the first base. CDR1 is given as DFQATT and CDR2 as SNEGSKA, both from the germline V gene (reference sequence). TCR beta CDR3 regions were amplified from RNA transcripts for repertoire sequencing. A first-round RT-PCR used HTBI primers with the Qiagen OneStep RT-PCR kit, followed by a second-round multiplex PCR, size selection and purification. The libraries underwent paired-end sequencing with 100 bp reads on an Illumina HiSeq2000. Regarding the original processing steps: SOAPnuke was used for read processing, and reads with adapters, uncalled bases, a mean Phred below 15, or no exact constant-primer or identifier match were discarded. COPE v1.2.5 was used to merge the high-quality paired reads. Each unique nucleotide sequence was defined as a clonotype, and clonotypes were aligned to IMGT TRB V, D and J references with MiTCR v1.1. Analysis was restricted to V-J combinations with a frequency above 0.0001, which covered approximately 99% of repertoires. For each V-J combination, a TCR clonal expansion and chaos score was defined as the ratio of F50 clonal expansion to chaos observed in the TCRdist matrix. Welch's t-statistics and random forest were used to narrow the features down to over ten V-J combinations, which were then fed into a naive Bayes classifier. Thyroid-blood repertoire similarity was quantified with the Morisita-Horn index. TCRdb reanalyzed the raw reads on its own, using fastp at Q25 for trimming and MiXCR for clone calling, and kept in-frame beta chains. Entries that share a CDR3 protein sequence are merged under the most common genes and DNA. The V and J calls reflect TCRdb's pipeline rather than the authors' work. For this sample the table gives around 1,200,000 distinct CDR3 sequences, of which 35% to 40% were detected only once. The ten largest make up roughly 10% of the sample.

Hyperthyroidism patients were newly diagnosed, with disease duration under 2 months, and aged 18 to 65 years. Patients were excluded if they had other autoimmune diseases, uncontrolled infections, pregnancy or lactation. Clinical symptoms, serum thyroxine, TRAb, thyroid ultrasound and orbital computed tomography were used for diagnosis. Total RNA was extracted using Trizol reagent, and RNA quality was checked on an Agilent 2100 Bioanalyzer. This sequence uses TRBV20-1 and TRBJ2-2; 7 bases in the junction line up with TRBD1. The TCR comes from an adult man with Graves' hyperthyroidism. Sequencing was carried out using peripheral blood or thyroid tissue (not recorded which). The DNA sequence follows: TGCAGTGCTAGGAATAGGGACAGTTTGTGGGAGCTGTTTTTT. Translated, this gives CSARNRDSLWELFF.